The clone carrying this T cell receptor beta chain was found a few times. Its antigen is unknown. The identical CDR3 is also encoded by other nucleotide sequences in the sample. This specimen comes from a study of beta chain features in type 1 diabetes. As for the study in general: The study found patients and healthy donors alike in age, gender and cell yields. Findings of the study overall: The VDJ junctions of type 1 diabetes patients carried fewer insertions and more deletions. People with Type 1 diabetes carried modestly yet significantly shorter TCRB CDR3s in all four CD4+ subsets.

Trimming took off 4 bases at V and 5 bases at J, with 5 bases between the two ends. CDR1 is SGHTA and CDR2 is FQGNSA in the germline V gene. The CDR3 runs 11 residues. Expressed TCRB transcripts were sequenced because the isolated RNA had all been reverse transcribed beforehand. Profiled with immunoSEQ multiplex PCR; TCRdb holds only in-frame clones, not every one. The table records under 950,000 clones, roughly a sixth of them present only once. V gene TRBV7-2 combines with J gene TRBJ2-5; D not certain. The source of this sequence is a woman aged 18-30 years in good health. The source material was naive CD4+ T cells from blood. The CDR3 DNA sequence: TGTGCCAGCAGCTCATTGGAGACCCAGTACTTC. Amino acids: CASSSLETQYF. The entire variable domain, with the rest obtained from reference TRBV7-2 and TRBJ2-5, is as follows: GAGVSQSPSNKVTEKGKDVELRCDPISGHTALYWYRQSLGQGLEFLIYFQGNSAPDKSGLPSDRFSAERTGGSVSTLTIQRTQQEDSAVYLCASSSLETQYFGPGTRLLVL.